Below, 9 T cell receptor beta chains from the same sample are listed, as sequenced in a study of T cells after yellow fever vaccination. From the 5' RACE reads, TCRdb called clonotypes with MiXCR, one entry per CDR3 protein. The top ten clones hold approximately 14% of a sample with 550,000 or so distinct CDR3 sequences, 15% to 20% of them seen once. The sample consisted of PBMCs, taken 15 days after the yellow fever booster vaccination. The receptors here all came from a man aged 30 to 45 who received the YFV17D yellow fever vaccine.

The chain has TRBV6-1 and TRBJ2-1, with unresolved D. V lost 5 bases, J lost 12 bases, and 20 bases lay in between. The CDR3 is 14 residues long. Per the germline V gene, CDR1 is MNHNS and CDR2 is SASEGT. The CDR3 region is CASSLHRSSTGQFF. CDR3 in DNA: TGTGCCAGCAGTCTGCATCGATCCTCCACGGGGCAGTTCTTC.

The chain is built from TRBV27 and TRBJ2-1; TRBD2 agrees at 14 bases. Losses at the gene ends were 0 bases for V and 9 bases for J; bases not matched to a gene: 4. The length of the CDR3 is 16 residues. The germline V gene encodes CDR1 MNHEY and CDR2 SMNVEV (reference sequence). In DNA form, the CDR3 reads TGTGCCAGCAGTTTATCCGGGACTAGCGGGAGTCGTGAGCAGTTCTTC. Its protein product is CASSLSGTSGSREQFF.

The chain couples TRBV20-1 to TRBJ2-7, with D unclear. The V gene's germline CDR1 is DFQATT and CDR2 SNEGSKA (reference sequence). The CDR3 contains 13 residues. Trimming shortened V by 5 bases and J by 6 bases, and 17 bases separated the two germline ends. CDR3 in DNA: TGCAGTGCTCCACAATCGGCCCCTAGCGAGCAGTACTTC. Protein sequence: CSAPQSAPSEQYF.

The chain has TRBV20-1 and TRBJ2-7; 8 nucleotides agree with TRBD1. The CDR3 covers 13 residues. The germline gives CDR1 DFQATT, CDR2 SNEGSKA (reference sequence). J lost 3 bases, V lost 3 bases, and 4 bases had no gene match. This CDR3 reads CSASGDRIYEQYF. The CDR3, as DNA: TGCAGTGCTAGTGGGGACAGGATCTACGAGCAGTACTTC.

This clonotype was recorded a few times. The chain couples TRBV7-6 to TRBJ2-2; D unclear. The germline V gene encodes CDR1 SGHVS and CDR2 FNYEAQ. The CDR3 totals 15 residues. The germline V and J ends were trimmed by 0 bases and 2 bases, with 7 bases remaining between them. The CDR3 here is CASSLAEINTGELFF. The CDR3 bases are TGTGCCAGCAGCTTAGCGGAAATCAACACCGGGGAGCTGTTTTTT.

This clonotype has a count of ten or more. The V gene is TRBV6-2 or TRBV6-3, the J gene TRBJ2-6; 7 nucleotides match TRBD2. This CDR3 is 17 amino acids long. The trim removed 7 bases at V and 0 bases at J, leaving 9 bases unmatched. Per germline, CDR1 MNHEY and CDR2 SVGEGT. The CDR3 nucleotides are TGTGCCAGCAAAATAGCGGGTCCAGACTCTGGGGCCAACGTCCTGACTTTC. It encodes CASKIAGPDSGANVLTF.

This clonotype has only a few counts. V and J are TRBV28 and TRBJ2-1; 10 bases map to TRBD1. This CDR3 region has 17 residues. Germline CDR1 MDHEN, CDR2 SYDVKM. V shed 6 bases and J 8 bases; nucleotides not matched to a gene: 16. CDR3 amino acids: CASSSIRKDRGYYEQFF. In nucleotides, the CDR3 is TGTGCCAGCAGCTCCATTAGAAAGGACAGGGGGTATTATGAGCAGTTCTTC.

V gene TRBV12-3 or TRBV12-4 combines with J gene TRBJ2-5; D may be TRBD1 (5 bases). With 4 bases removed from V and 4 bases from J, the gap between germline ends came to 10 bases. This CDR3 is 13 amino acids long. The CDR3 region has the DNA TGTGCCAGCAGTTGGGGCAGAACAGAGACCCAGTACTTC. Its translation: CASSWGRTETQYF.

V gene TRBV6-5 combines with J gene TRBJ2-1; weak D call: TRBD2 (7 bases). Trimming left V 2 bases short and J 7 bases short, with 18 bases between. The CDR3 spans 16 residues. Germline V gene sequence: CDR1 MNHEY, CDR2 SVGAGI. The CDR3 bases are TGTGCCAGCAGTTACGGGGGGGCGGGAGTTAGAAATGAGCAGTTCTTC. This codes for CASSYGGAGVRNEQFF.